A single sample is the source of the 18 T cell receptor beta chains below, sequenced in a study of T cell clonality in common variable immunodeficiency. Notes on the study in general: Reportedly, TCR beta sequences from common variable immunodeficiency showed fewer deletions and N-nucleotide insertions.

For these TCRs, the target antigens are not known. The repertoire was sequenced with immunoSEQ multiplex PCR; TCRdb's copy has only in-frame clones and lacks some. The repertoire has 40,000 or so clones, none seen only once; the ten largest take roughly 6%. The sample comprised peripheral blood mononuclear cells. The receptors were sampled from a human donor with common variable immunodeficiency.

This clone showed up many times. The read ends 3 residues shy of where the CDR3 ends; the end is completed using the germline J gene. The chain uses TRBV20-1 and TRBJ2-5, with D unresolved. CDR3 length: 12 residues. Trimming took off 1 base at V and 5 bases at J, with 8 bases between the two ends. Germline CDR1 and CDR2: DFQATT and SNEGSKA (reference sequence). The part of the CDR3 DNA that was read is TGCAGTGCTAGAGGAGGCCAGGAGACC. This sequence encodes CSARGGQET. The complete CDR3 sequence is CSARGGQETQYF.

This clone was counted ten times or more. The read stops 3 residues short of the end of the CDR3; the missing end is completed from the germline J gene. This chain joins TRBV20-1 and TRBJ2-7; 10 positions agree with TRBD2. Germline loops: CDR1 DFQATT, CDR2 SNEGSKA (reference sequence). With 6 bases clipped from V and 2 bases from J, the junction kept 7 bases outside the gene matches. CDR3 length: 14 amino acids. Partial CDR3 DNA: TGCAGTGCCAGGACCCTAGCGGGAGCCTACGAG. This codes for CSARTLAGAYE. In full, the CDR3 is CSARTLAGAYEQYF.

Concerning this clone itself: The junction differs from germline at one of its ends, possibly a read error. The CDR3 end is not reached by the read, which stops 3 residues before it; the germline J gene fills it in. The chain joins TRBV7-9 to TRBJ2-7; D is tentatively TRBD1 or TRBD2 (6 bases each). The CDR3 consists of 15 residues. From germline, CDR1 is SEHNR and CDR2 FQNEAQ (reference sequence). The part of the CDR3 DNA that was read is TGTTCCAGCAGCTGGAGGGGGTCGGAATCCTACGAG. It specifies CSSSWRGSESYE. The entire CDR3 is CSSSWRGSESYEQYF.

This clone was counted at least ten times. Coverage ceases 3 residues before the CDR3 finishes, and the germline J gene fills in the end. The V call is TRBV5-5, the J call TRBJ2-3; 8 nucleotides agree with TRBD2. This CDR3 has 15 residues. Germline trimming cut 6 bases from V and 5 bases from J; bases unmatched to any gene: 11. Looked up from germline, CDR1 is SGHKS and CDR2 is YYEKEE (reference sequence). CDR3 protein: CASTGLGTSGDTQYF. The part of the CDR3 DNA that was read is TGTGCCAGCACCGGACTCGGGACTAGTGGAGATACG.

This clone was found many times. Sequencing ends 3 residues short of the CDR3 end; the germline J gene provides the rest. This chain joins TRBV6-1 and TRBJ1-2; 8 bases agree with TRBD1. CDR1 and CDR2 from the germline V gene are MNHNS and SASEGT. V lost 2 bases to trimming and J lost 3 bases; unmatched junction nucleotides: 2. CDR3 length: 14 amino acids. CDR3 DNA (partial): TGTGCCAGCAGTGAACGGGGACAGGACTATGGC. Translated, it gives CASSERGQDYG. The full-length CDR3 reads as CASSERGQDYGYTF.

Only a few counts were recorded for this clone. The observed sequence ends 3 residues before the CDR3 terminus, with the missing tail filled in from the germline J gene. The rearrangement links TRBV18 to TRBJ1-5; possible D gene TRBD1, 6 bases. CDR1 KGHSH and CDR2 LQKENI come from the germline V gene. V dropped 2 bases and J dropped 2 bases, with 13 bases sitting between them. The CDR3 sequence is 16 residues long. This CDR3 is CASSPTGNLGNQPQHF. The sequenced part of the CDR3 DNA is TGTGCCAGCTCACCAACAGGGAATCTGGGCAATCAGCCC.

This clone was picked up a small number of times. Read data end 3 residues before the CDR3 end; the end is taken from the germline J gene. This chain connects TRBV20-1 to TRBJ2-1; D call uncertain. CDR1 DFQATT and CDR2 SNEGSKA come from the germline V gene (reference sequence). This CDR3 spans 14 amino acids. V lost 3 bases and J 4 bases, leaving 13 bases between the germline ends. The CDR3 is CSASRQVVYNEQFF. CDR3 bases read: TGCAGTGCTAGCAGGCAGGTGGTTTACAATGAG.

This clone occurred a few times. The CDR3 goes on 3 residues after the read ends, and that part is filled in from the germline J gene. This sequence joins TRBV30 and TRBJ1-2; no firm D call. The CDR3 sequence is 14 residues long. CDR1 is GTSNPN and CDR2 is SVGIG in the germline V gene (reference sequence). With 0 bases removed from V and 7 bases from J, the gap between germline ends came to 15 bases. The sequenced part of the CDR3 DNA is TGTGCCTGGAGTGTAAGGCAGGCACTGGGTGGC. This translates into CAWSVRQALGG. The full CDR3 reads CAWSVRQALGGYTF.

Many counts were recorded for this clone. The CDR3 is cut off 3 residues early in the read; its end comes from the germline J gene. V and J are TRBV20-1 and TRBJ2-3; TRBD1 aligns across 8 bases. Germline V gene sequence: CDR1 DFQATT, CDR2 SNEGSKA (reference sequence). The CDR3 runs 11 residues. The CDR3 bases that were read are TGCAGTGCTCGGGACAGGTCAACG. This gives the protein CSARDRST. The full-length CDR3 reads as CSARDRSTQYF.

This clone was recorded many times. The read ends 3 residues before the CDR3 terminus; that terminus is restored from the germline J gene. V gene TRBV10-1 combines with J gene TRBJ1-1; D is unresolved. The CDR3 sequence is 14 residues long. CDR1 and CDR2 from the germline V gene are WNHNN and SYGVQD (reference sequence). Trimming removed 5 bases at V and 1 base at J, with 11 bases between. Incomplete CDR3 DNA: TGCGCCAGCAGTAAACAGCGGGCGAACACTGAA. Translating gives CASSKQRANTE. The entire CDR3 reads CASSKQRANTEAFF.

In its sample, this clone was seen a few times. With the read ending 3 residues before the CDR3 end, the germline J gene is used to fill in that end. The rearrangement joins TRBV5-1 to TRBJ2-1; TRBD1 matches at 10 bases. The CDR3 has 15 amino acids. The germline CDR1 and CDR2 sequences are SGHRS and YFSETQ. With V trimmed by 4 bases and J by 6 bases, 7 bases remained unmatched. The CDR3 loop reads CASSLWTGGINEQFF. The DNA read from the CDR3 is TGCGCCAGCAGCCTTTGGACAGGGGGTATCAATGAG.

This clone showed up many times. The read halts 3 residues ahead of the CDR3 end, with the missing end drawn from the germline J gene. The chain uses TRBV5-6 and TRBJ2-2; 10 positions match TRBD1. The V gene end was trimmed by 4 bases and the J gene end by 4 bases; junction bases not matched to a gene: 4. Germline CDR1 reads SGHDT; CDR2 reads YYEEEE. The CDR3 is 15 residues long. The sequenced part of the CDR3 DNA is TGTGCCAGCAGCCGGACAGGGGGTGGCACCGGGGAG. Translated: CASSRTGGGTGE. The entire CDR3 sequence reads CASSRTGGGTGELFF.

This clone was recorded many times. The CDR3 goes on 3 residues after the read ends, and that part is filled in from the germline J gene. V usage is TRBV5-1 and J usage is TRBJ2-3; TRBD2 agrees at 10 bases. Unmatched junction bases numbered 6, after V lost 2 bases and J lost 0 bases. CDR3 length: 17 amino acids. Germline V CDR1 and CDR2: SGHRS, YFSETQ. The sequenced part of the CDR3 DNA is TGCGCCAGCAGCTTTTCCGGGACTAGCGCTAGCACAGATACG. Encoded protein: CASSFSGTSASTDT. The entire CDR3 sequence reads CASSFSGTSASTDTQYF.

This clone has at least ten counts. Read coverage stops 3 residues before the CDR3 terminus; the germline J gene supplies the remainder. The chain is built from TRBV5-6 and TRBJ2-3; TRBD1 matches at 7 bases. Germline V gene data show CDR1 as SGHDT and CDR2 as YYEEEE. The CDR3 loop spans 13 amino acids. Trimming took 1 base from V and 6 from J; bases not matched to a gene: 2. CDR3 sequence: CASSLMTGDTQYF. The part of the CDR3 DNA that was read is TGTGCCAGCAGCTTGATGACAGGGGATACG.

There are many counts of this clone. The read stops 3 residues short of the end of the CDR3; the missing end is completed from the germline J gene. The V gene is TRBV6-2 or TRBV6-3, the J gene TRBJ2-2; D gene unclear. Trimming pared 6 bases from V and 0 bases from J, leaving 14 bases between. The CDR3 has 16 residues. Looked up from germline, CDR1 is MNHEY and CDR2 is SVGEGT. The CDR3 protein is CASSLKHLTNTGELFF. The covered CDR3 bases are TGTGCCAGCAGCCTTAAGCATTTGACGAACACCGGGGAG.

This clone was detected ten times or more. CDR3 DNA (partial): TGCGCCAGCAGCGCGGCACTAGCCAAAAACATT. Translation gives CASSAALAKNI. In full, the CDR3 is CASSAALAKNIQYF. The chain employs TRBV5-1 and TRBJ2-4; D not resolved. The CDR3 end lies 3 residues beyond the end of the read and is filled in from the germline J gene. The CDR3 has 14 amino acids. Germline V lookup: CDR1 SGHRS, CDR2 YFSETQ. With 4 bases removed from V and 0 bases from J, the gap between germline ends came to 8 bases.

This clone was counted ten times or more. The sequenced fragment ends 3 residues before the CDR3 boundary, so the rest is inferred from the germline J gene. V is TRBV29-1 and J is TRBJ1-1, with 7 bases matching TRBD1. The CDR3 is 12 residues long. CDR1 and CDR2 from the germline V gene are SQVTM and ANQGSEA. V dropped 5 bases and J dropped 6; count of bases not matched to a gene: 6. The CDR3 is CSVLTGRPEAFF. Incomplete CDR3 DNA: TGCAGCGTTCTGACAGGGAGGCCTGAA.

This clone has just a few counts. The CDR3 bases that were read are TGTGCCAGCAGCTTAGTAACGGGACAGATAAACATT. Its protein product is CASSLVTGQINI. The complete CDR3 protein is CASSLVTGQINIQYF. This sequence joins TRBV7-2 and TRBJ2-4; TRBD1 aligns across 7 bases. The read gets to within 3 residues of the CDR3 end, and the germline J gene fills in the rest. There are 15 residues in the CDR3. Trimming took 1 base from V and 6 from J; bases not matched to a gene: 6. CDR1 is SGHTA and CDR2 is FQGNSA in the germline V gene.